A selection of T cell receptor beta chains follows, all from one sample in a study of radiotherapy plus CTLA-4 blockade in lung cancer. Some clones are missing from TCRdb's copy, which holds only in-frame ones; the method was immunoSEQ multiplex PCR. Counted here are 70,000 to 90,000 clones, over 65% occurring once; the ten biggest clones make up 7% to 8.5%. The starting material was peripheral blood, obtained from a patient treated with radiotherapy plus ipilimumab. The receptor set was obtained from a human donor with non-small cell lung cancer who had a complete response to radiotherapy plus ipilimumab. CDR3s include the opening cysteine and the closing phenylalanine or tryptophan. Each record gives: D gene, J gene, clone size, V gene, CDR3 protein, CDR3 DNA. A D gene is named only where the DNA matches it firmly. Where a row states a size, it is once, few, many or the class of an expanded clone; other rows omit it.

- TRBJ1-1 - TRBV9 CASSVGSTGHTEAFF TGTGCCAGCAGCGTAGGGAGCACAGGGCACACTGAAGCTTTCTTT
TRBD2 TRBJ2-5 - TRBV2 CASRGLAGVGAKTQYF TGTGCCAGCAGAGGACTAGCGGGGGTTGGTGCGAAGACCCAGTACTTC
- TRBJ2-3 - TRBV9 CASSVVAAPSLTDTQYF TGTGCCAGCAGCGTAGTTGCTGCCCCCTCCCTCACAGATACGCAGTATTTT
TRBD2 TRBJ2-2 - TRBV5-1 CASSWQTSGRASGELFF TGCGCCAGCAGCTGGCAGACTAGCGGGAGGGCCTCCGGGGAGCTGTTTTTT
TRBD2 TRBJ2-7 - TRBV9 CARSVGAGGPSYEQYF TGTGCCCGCAGCGTAGGGGCGGGGGGGCCGAGTTACGAGCAGTACTTC
- TRBJ1-4 few TRBV6-5 CASSQRGRTFF TGTGCCAGCAGCCAGAGGGGCCGTACGTTTTTT
- TRBJ1-3 - TRBV5-6 CASSLGLRDTIYF TGTGCCAGCAGCTTGGGCCTGAGGGACACCATATATTTT
TRBD1 TRBJ2-1 few TRBV19 CASTKDRSSSYNEQFF TGTGCCAGTACCAAGGACAGGTCTAGCTCCTACAATGAGCAGTTCTTC
- TRBJ2-2 - TRBV11-3 CASSPEGSTGELFF TGTGCCAGCAGCCCAGAAGGAAGCACCGGGGAGCTGTTTTTT
- TRBJ1-6 - TRBV25-1 CASSELGVRDSPLHF TGTGCCAGCAGTGAATTAGGGGTAAGGGATTCACCCCTCCACTTT
- TRBJ1-5 - TRBV12-5 CASGLVRVQVGLTPYKGDQPQHF TGTGCTAGTGGTTTGGTACGGGTCCAGGTTGGGCTTACTCCGTATAAGGGGGATCAGCCCCAGCATTTT
- TRBJ1-5 - TRBV2 CASSEEVAENQPQHF TGTGCCAGCAGTGAAGAAGTGGCGGAGAATCAGCCCCAGCATTTT